This TCR beta chain emerged from a study of CD8+ T cells in alopecia areata. The ends lost 0 bases at V and 6 bases at J; junction bases unmatched: 5. CDR3 size: 15 residues. Germline CDR1 is LGHNA and CDR2 is YNFKEQ. Worth noting for this clone: Its antigen is undetermined.

Sampling of alopecia areata patients yielded lesional scalp punch biopsies as well as peripheral blood. The study, taken as a whole, reports: Between patients, shared TCR sequences were less clear than in mice. This was possibly due in part to HLA diversity in the patient population.

cDNA reverse transcribed from extracted RNA served as the sequencing template. Repertoires were generated with immunoSEQ multiplex PCR, while TCRdb's copy carries only in-frame clones and drops some. The sample records 75,000 to 100,000 clones, more than 35% being singletons. The chain links TRBV4-2 to TRBJ2-4, with 7 bases identical to TRBD2. The sample taken for sequencing was CD4+ T cells sorted from blood. This clonotype originated in a human donor with alopecia areata. CDR3 nucleotides: TGTGCCAGCAGCCAAGATACTAGCGAGCCAAACATTCAGTACTTC. The encoded protein is CASSQDTSEPNIQYF.